This note documents a single T cell receptor (beta chain) sequence. Sequenced by immunoSEQ multiplex PCR; TCRdb stores in-frame clones only, minus some. The sample has around 97,000 clones, almost 85% seen once. The sample is drawn from a study of blood T cell repertoires in COVID-19. V was trimmed by 4 bases and J by 4 bases, leaving 10 bases between them. Per germline, CDR1 LGHDT and CDR2 YNNKEL (reference sequence). The CDR3 length is 13 residues. The rearrangement links TRBV3-1 (or the pseudogene TRBV3-2) to TRBJ1-1; D is possibly TRBD1 (5 bases). This clonotype was sampled from a man between 70 and 80 years old with acute or convalescent COVID-19. Sequencing input: peripheral blood. CDR3 in amino acids: CASSLDRGTEAFF. In DNA, the CDR3 is TGTGCCAGCAGCCTCGATAGGGGCACTGAAGCTTTCTTT.